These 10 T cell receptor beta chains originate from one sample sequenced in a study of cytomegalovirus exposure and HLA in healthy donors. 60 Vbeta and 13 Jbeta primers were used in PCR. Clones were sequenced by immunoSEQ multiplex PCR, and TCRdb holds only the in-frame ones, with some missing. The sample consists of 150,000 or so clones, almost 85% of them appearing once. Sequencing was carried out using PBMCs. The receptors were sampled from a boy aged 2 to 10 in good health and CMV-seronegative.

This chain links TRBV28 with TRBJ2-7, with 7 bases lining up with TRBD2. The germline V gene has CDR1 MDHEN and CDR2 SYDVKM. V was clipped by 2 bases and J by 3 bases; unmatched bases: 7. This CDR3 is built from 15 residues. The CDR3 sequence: CASSLGLEYGYEQYF. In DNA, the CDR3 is TGTGCCAGCAGTTTAGGACTAGAATATGGCTACGAGCAGTACTTC. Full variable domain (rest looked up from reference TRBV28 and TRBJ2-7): DVKVTQSSRYLVKRTGEKVFLECVQDMDHENMFWYRQDPGLGLRLIYFSYDVKMKEKGDIPEGYSVSREKKERFSLILESASTNQTSMYLCASSLGLEYGYEQYFGPGTRLTVT.

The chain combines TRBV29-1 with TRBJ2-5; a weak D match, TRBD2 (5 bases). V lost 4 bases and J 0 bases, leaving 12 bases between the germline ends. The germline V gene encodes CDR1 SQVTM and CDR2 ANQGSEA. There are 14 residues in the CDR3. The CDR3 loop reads CSVGEPPYQETQYF. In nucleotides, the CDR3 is TGCAGCGTTGGGGAGCCCCCGTACCAAGAGACCCAGTACTTC.

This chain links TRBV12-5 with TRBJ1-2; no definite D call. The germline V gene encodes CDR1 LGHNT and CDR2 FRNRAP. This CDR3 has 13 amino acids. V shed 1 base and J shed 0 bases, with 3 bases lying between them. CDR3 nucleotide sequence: TGTGCTAGTGGTTTGGCCGCTAACTATGGCTACACCTTC. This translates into CASGLAANYGYTF.

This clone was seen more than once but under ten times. The chain's CDR3 is CAISDQGMNTEAFF. The CDR3 nucleotides read TGTGCCATCAGTGACCAGGGGATGAACACTGAAGCTTTCTTT. V is TRBV10-3 and J is TRBJ1-1; TRBD1 is a possible D gene (6 bases). Deletions cut 3 bases from V and 0 bases from J, with 8 bases between. The CDR3 is 14 residues long. The germline gives CDR1 ENHRY, CDR2 SYGVKD.

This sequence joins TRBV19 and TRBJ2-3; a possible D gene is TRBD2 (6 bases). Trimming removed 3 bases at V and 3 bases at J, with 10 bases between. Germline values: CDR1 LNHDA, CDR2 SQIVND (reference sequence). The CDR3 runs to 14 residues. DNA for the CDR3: TGTGCCAGTAGTATCGGCGGGGCTACAGATACGCAGTATTTT. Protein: CASSIGGATDTQYF.

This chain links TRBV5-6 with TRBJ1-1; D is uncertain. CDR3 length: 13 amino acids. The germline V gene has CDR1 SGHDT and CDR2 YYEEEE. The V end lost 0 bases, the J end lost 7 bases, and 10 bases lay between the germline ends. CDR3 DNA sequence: TGTGCCAGCAGCTTGGCGGGCCGGGATGAAGCTTTCTTT. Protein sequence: CASSLAGRDEAFF.

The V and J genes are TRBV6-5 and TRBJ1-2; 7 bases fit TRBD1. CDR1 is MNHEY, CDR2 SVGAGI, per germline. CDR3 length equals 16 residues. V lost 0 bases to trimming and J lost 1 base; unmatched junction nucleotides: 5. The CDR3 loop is CASSYSRGRGNYGYTF. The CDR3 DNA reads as TGTGCCAGCAGTTACTCAAGGGGGCGGGGTAACTATGGCTACACCTTC.

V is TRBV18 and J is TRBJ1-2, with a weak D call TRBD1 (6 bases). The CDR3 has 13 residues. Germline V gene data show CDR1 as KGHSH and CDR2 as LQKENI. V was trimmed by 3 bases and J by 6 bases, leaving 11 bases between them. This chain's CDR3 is CASSPRQVDGYTF. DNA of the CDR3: TGTGCCAGCTCACCCCGACAGGTAGATGGCTACACCTTC.

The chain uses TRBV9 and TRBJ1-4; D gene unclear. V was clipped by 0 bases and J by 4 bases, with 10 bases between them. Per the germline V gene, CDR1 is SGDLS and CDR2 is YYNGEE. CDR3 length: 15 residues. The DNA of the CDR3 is TGTGCCAGCAGCGTAGGGTCGGGGAGTAATGAAAAACTGTTTTTT. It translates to CASSVGSGSNEKLFF.

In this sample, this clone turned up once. The CDR3 spells CASSQGPRNNRGLGDTQYF. The DNA of the CDR3 is TGTGCCAGCAGCCAAGGCCCCCGGAATAACAGGGGGCTAGGGGATACGCAGTATTTT. V gene TRBV14 combines with J gene TRBJ2-3; 9 bases are shared with TRBD1. The CDR3 runs 19 residues. The trim removed 1 base at V and 6 bases at J, leaving 17 bases unmatched. Germline CDR1 SGHDN, CDR2 FVKESK.